The 8 T cell receptor beta chains in this list originate from one sample, sequenced in a study of blood T cell repertoires in COVID-19 (dated by TCRdb to about 2020). Libraries were constructed by the immunoSEQ multiplex PCR assay. TCRdb carries this immuneACCESS record with in-frame sequences only. Its versions omit some clonotypes, under half of them owing to an unresolved V gene in the studies checked, with the rest unexplained. The sample table shows some 130,000 clones, and roughly 83% are seen once. Approximately 17% of the sample is taken by the ten largest. Sequencing used peripheral blood. These receptors were collected from a woman of 80 years or more with acute or convalescent COVID-19.

Only a few counts were recorded for this clone. The genes are TRBV5-8 and TRBJ1-1; 7 bases fit TRBD1. V shed 1 base and J 1 base; nucleotides not matched to a gene: 16. Germline loops: CDR1 SGHTS, CDR2 YDEGEE. The CDR3 is 19 residues long. CDR3 region: CASSLFGQGVKVWNTEAFF. CDR3 coding DNA: TGTGCCAGCAGCTTGTTCGGTCAGGGGGTAAAGGTGTGGAACACTGAAGCTTTCTTT.

The chain recombines TRBV3-1 (or the pseudogene TRBV3-2) with TRBJ2-3; no reliable D call. Germline V gives CDR1 LGHDT, CDR2 YNNKEL (reference sequence). V was trimmed by 3 bases and J by 4 bases, leaving 11 bases between them. This CDR3 is 14 amino acids long. The CDR3 here is CASSHKSVPDTQYF. Written as DNA, the CDR3 is TGTGCCAGCAGCCACAAGTCAGTCCCAGATACGCAGTATTTT.

In its sample, this clone was seen a few times. The chain couples TRBV6-5 to TRBJ2-1, with D perhaps TRBD2 (7 bases). Trimming shortened V by 5 bases and J by 4 bases, and 9 bases separated the two germline ends. The germline V gene has CDR1 MNHEY and CDR2 SVGAGI. This CDR3 is built from 13 residues. CDR3 DNA: TGTGCCAGCAGTAGGGGGGGGTACAATGAGCAGTTCTTC. As protein: CASSRGGYNEQFF.

The V call is TRBV5-1, the J call TRBJ1-2, with TRBD1 identical over 10 bases. The ends lost 3 bases at V and 2 bases at J; junction bases unmatched: 4. The CDR3 extends over 15 amino acids. From germline, CDR1 is SGHRS and CDR2 YFSETQ. CDR3 protein: CASSSPGQGNYGYTF. For the CDR3, the DNA is TGCGCCAGCAGCTCCCCGGGACAGGGGAACTATGGCTACACCTTC.

The CDR3 DNA follows: TGTGCCAGCAGCGCGGGACAGGGAATGGGCGGCTACACCTTC. Amino acids: CASSAGQGMGGYTF. The chain recombines TRBV9 with TRBJ1-2; 9 bases match TRBD1. V shed 3 bases and J 8 bases; nucleotides not matched to a gene: 8. This CDR3 is 14 amino acids long. CDR1 and CDR2 (germline): SGDLS, YYNGEE.

The V call is TRBV4-3, the J call TRBJ2-5; 7 nucleotides match TRBD2. The CDR3 totals 14 residues. The germline V gene encodes CDR1 LGHNA and CDR2 YSLEER. The V gene end was trimmed by 2 bases and the J gene end by 4 bases; junction bases not matched to a gene: 4. The CDR3 reads CASSQWLAGETQYF. The CDR3 DNA reads TGCGCCAGCAGCCAATGGTTAGCGGGAGAGACCCAGTACTTC.

The J gene is TRBJ2-5, the V gene TRBV24-1, with 9 bases matching TRBD1. The CDR3 sequence is 15 residues long. Losses at the gene ends were 3 bases for V and 13 bases for J; bases not matched to a gene: 14. CDR1 is KGHDR and CDR2 is SFDVKD in the germline V gene. CDR3 loop: CATSDPRDRVRLVYF. The DNA of the CDR3 is TGTGCCACCAGTGATCCCCGGGACAGGGTACGGTTGGTGTACTTC.

V usage is TRBV19 and J usage is TRBJ1-1, with 8 bases matching TRBD1. Germline-derived CDR1 and CDR2 are LNHDA and SQIVND (reference sequence). Germline trimming cut 0 bases from V and 4 bases from J; bases unmatched to any gene: 4. The CDR3 has 15 amino acids. This chain's CDR3 is CASSIDGRGLTEAFF. The CDR3 region has the DNA TGTGCCAGTAGTATAGATGGCAGGGGGCTCACTGAAGCTTTCTTT.